This TCR beta chain was sequenced for a study of T cell responses to AZD1222 COVID-19 vaccine. Study-level results: Across the whole spike, CD4 TCRs peaked at regions 160-218 and 743-854. Donors in the cohort were predominantly white British and more often female, and clonal diversity was possibly underestimated.

TCRdb's copy holds only in-frame clones and misses some; the assay was immunoSEQ multiplex PCR. The table includes some 97,000 clones, roughly 90% detected once. About this clone itself: Its target is unknown.

Trimming removed 3 bases from V and 2 bases from J; junction bases left unmatched: 9. In germline, CDR1 is SGHTS, CDR2 YDEGEE. This CDR3 is 16 amino acids long. The rearrangement joins TRBV5-8 to TRBJ2-7; 9 bases match TRBD2. The sample in question was peripheral blood, obtained on day 0 of AZD1222 vaccination. The TCR originated in an adult in good health. CDR3 amino acids: CASSYTRVAGAYEQYF. CDR3 nucleotide sequence: TGTGCCAGCAGCTATACTAGGGTAGCGGGGGCCTACGAGCAGTACTTC.